A single sample is the source of the 16 T cell receptor beta chains below, sequenced in a study of T cell responses to AZD1222 COVID-19 vaccine (dated by TCRdb to the early 2020s). In the paper's terms, the time point label means: about 28 days (+/-7) after the second vaccine dose. Library prep was done by the immunoSEQ multiplex PCR assay. In TCRdb, the immuneACCESS table is reduced to in-frame sequences with V and J assigned. These tables do not hold every clone; where another copy was compared, an unresolved V gene accounts for under half, and the others remain unexplained. The sample table shows under 95,000 clones, and approximately 87% are seen once. Over 1.2% of the sample is held by the ten biggest clonotypes. This specimen consisted of peripheral blood, obtained 28 days after the second AZD1222 dose. The receptor set was obtained from an adult who received the AZD1222 COVID-19 vaccine.

The table lists this clone with a count of one. CDR3 nucleotides: TGTGCCAGCAGCTTAGTATGGATGTATCAAGAGACCCAGTACTTC. This sequence encodes CASSLVWMYQETQYF. The V call is TRBV7-9, the J call TRBJ2-5; unclear D gene. Germline loops: CDR1 SEHNR, CDR2 FQNEAQ (reference sequence). The CDR3 totals 15 residues. Trimming removed 1 base at V and 2 bases at J, with 11 bases between.

As regards this clone: One junction end does not reproduce the germline sequence, and a read error may be involved. V usage is TRBV24-1 and J usage is TRBJ2-3; a weak D match, TRBD2 (5 bases). From germline, CDR1 is KGHDR and CDR2 SFDVKD. The length of the CDR3 is 13 residues. Here the CDR3 DNA reads TGTGCCACCAGTGATTCCGGGGTTGGAACGCGGTATTTT. Amino acids: CATSDSGVGTRYF.

This chain uses TRBV11-2 with TRBJ1-2, with 10 bases identical to TRBD1. Losses at the gene ends were 5 bases for V and 3 bases for J; bases not matched to a gene: 3. This CDR3 spans 14 amino acids. Germline CDR1 reads SGHAT; CDR2 reads FQNNGV. DNA of the CDR3: TGTGCCAGCAGCCGAGGGACAGGGGACTATGGCTACACCTTC. Amino acids: CASSRGTGDYGYTF.

This clone was recorded a few times. V and J are TRBV7-9 and TRBJ2-1; 10 positions match TRBD2. Germline V gives CDR1 SEHNR, CDR2 FQNEAQ (reference sequence). Trimming cost V 5 bases and J 2 bases; bases outside gene matches: 15. The CDR3 is 19 residues long. The CDR3 reads CASSPSVLAGALTYNEQFF. The CDR3 nucleotides are TGTGCCAGCAGCCCCTCTGTTCTAGCGGGGGCCTTAACCTACAATGAGCAGTTCTTC.

This chain uses TRBV28 with TRBJ1-3; no definite D call. This CDR3 spans 11 amino acids. Germline CDR1 and CDR2: MDHEN and SYDVKM. Trimming pared 7 bases from V and 0 bases from J, leaving 1 base between. The CDR3 DNA is TGTGCCAGCATCTCTGGAAACACCATATATTTT. Encoded protein: CASISGNTIYF.

This chain links TRBV28 with TRBJ1-3, with D possibly TRBD1 on 5 matching bases. The V end was cut by 7 bases, the J end by 0 bases, with 10 bases between. The CDR3 extends over 14 amino acids. Germline CDR1 and CDR2: MDHEN and SYDVKM. The chain's CDR3 is CASTSGSSGNTIYF. As DNA, the CDR3 is TGTGCCAGCACCTCAGGGAGCTCTGGAAACACCATATATTTT.

The chain carries TRBV7-2 and TRBJ2-3; possibly TRBD1 for D (6 bases). The germline gives CDR1 SGHTA, CDR2 FQGNSA. Deletions cut 5 bases from V and 4 bases from J, with 10 bases between. The CDR3 contains 13 residues. CDR3: CASSTQGPDTQYF. As DNA, the CDR3 is TGTGCCAGCAGCACCCAGGGGCCAGATACGCAGTATTTT.

The chain joins TRBV19 to TRBJ2-7, with TRBD2 matching over 7 bases. The germline gives CDR1 LNHDA, CDR2 SQIVND (reference sequence). V trimming: 3 bases; J trimming: 1 base; junction bases outside the gene matches: 9. The CDR3 spans 16 residues. In nucleotides, the CDR3 is TGTGCCAGTAGTATGTGGGCTAGCGGACCTTCCTACGAGCAGTACTTC. Translation: CASSMWASGPSYEQYF.

The J gene is TRBJ2-7, the V gene TRBV28, with unresolved D. V was clipped by 3 bases and J by 4 bases, with 4 bases between them. CDR3 length equals 11 residues. The germline V gene encodes CDR1 MDHEN and CDR2 SYDVKM. The CDR3 loop reads CASSFSYEQYF. Written as DNA, the CDR3 is TGTGCCAGCAGTTTCAGTTACGAGCAGTACTTC. Full variable domain (rest looked up from reference TRBV28 and TRBJ2-7): DVKVTQSSRYLVKRTGEKVFLECVQDMDHENMFWYRQDPGLGLRLIYFSYDVKMKEKGDIPEGYSVSREKKERFSLILESASTNQTSMYLCASSFSYEQYFGPGTRLTVT.

The chain is built from TRBV10-3 and TRBJ2-7; no clear D gene. The germline V gene encodes CDR1 ENHRY and CDR2 SYGVKD. There are 13 residues in the CDR3. The V end lost 8 bases, the J end lost 0 bases, and 11 bases lay between the germline ends. The CDR3 here is CAIYDIYSYEQYF. CDR3 DNA: TGTGCCATCTACGACATATACTCCTACGAGCAGTACTTC.

V gene TRBV21-1 combines with J gene TRBJ2-7; TRBD1 reflects the table's D call only, with no check against the DNA. TRBV21-1 is marked as a pseudogene. The CDR3 is 13 amino acids. CDR3 nucleotide sequence: TGTGCCAACCGACACGGATTAAACTACGAGCAGTACTTC. Residues: CANRHGLNYEQYF.

A few counts support this clone. The chain couples TRBV4-1 to TRBJ1-2, with D perhaps TRBD1 (5 bases). The CDR3 has 16 amino acids. Germline V gene lookup returns CDR1 MGHRA and CDR2 YSYEKL. V was clipped by 5 bases and J by 2 bases, with 18 bases between them. CDR3 bases: TGCGCCAGCAGCGACCCCCTTGGGGGAGGAAACTATGGCTACACCTTC. Its protein is CASSDPLGGGNYGYTF.

This chain connects TRBV28 to TRBJ2-7, with TRBD1 matching 7 bases. CDR1 is MDHEN, CDR2 SYDVKM, per germline. V trimming: 11 bases; J trimming: 0 bases; junction bases outside the gene matches: 7. The CDR3 is 13 amino acids. The CDR3 DNA is TGTGCCTCGAGACAGGGCCTCTCCTACGAGCAGTACTTC. Encoded protein: CASRQGLSYEQYF.

CDR3 protein: CASRSRGGPYEQYF. CDR3 nucleotides: TGTGCCAGCAGATCTCGTGGGGGGCCCTACGAGCAGTACTTC. This chain links TRBV6-5 with TRBJ2-7; possibly TRBD1 or TRBD2 for D (6 bases each). CDR1 is MNHEY, CDR2 SVGAGI, per germline. V lost 6 bases, J lost 2 bases, and 14 bases lay in between. The CDR3 sequence is 14 residues long.

The sample holds one count of this clone. This chain links TRBV7-9 with TRBJ2-3; the match to TRBD2 covers 15 bases. The CDR3 extends over 18 amino acids. Germline CDR1 is SEHNR and CDR2 is FQNEAQ (reference sequence). The trim removed 5 bases at V and 1 base at J, leaving 7 bases unmatched. The CDR3 DNA follows: TGTGCCAGCAGCCCCCGGACTAGCGGGGGGGCGGGCACAGATACGCAGTATTTT. Amino acid sequence: CASSPRTSGGAGTDTQYF. The full variable domain, completed using reference TRBV7-9 and TRBJ2-3, is DTGVSQNPRHKITKRGQNVTFRCDPISEHNRLYWYRQTLGQGPEFLTYFQNEAQLEKSRLLSDRFSAERPKGSFSTLEIQRTEQGDSAMYLCASSPRTSGGAGTDTQYFGPGTRLTVL.

The chain links TRBV7-2 to TRBJ1-3; D is possibly TRBD1 (6 bases). Germline CDR1 and CDR2: SGHTA and FQGNSA. The CDR3 has 14 residues. Trimming took 3 bases from V and 8 from J, leaving 14 bases between them. CDR3 amino acids: CASSLLTGRDTIYF. The CDR3 nucleotides read TGTGCCAGCAGCTTGCTCACAGGGAGAGACACCATATATTTT.